These 23 T cell receptor beta chains originate from one sample sequenced in a study of blood T cell repertoires in COVID-19. Data came from immunoSEQ multiplex PCR; TCRdb stores just in-frame clones and leaves some out. In the table there are roughly 210,000 clones, 88% of which are singletons. The sample was peripheral blood. These receptor sequences come from a man in his 70s with acute or convalescent COVID-19.

This clone was detected once. V usage is TRBV7-9 and J usage is TRBJ1-3; no firm D call. Germline V CDR1 and CDR2: SEHNR, FQNEAQ (reference sequence). The CDR3 extends over 15 amino acids. V was shortened by 4 bases and J by 2 bases, with 12 bases between the two germline ends. CDR3 loop: CASSSLSPAGNTIYF. The CDR3 DNA follows: TGTGCCAGCAGCTCCCTATCCCCTGCTGGAAACACCATATATTTT. Full variable domain (outside the CDR3, taken from reference TRBV7-9 and TRBJ1-3): DTGVSQNPRHKITKRGQNVTFRCDPISEHNRLYWYRQTLGQGPEFLTYFQNEAQLEKSRLLSDRFSAERPKGSFSTLEIQRTEQGDSAMYLCASSSLSPAGNTIYFGEGSWLTVV.

This chain connects TRBV5-5 to TRBJ2-3, with D possibly matching TRBD2 (6 bases). The CDR3 sequence is 15 residues long. With 1 base removed from V and 3 bases from J, the gap between germline ends came to 12 bases. Per the germline V gene, CDR1 is SGHKS and CDR2 is YYEKEE (reference sequence). CDR3 bases: TGTGCCAGCAGCTTGTTCGCCCGGGGGACAGATACGCAGTATTTT. It codes for CASSLFARGTDTQYF.

The V gene is TRBV4-1, the J gene TRBJ2-7; D unresolved. The V end lost 3 bases, the J end lost 4 bases, and 13 bases lay between the germline ends. The CDR3 loop spans 14 amino acids. CDR1 MGHRA and CDR2 YSYEKL come from the germline V gene. The CDR3 spells CASSHPSIPYEQYF. DNA for the CDR3: TGCGCCAGCAGCCATCCTAGTATCCCTTACGAGCAGTACTTC.

The V and J genes are TRBV11-2 and TRBJ2-1; no clear D gene. Trimming left V 5 bases short and J 10 bases short, with 12 bases between. From germline, CDR1 is SGHAT and CDR2 FQNNGV. CDR3 length equals 12 residues. The CDR3 bases are TGTGCCAGCAGCCCCCAGAGAGGCGAGCAGTTCTTC. It specifies CASSPQRGEQFF.

This clone was recorded a few times. The chain combines TRBV14 with TRBJ1-2; 7 bases line up with TRBD1. J gave up 8 bases and V 2 bases, and 14 bases lay outside the gene matches. CDR1 and CDR2 from the germline V gene are SGHDN and FVKESK. CDR3 length: 16 amino acids. Here the CDR3 DNA reads TGTGCCAGCAGCCAATTGGGGACAGCCAGCCCCAACGGCTACACCTTC. It yields the protein CASSQLGTASPNGYTF.

This chain links TRBV7-2 with TRBJ2-1; 9 positions match TRBD2. This CDR3 is built from 14 residues. Trimming took 4 bases from V and 13 from J; bases not matched to a gene: 11. Germline-derived CDR1 and CDR2 are SGHTA and FQGNSA. The CDR3 DNA is TGTGCCAGCAGCTGGACTCCGATACTAGCGGGCCAGTTCTTC. It encodes CASSWTPILAGQFF.

The chain employs TRBV19 and TRBJ2-5; D is possibly TRBD1 (5 bases). The CDR3 totals 13 residues. Looked up from germline, CDR1 is LNHDA and CDR2 is SQIVND (reference sequence). Trimming took 1 base from V and 5 from J, leaving 8 bases between them. The CDR3 sequence: CASSIGRVETQYF. The CDR3 bases are TGTGCCAGTAGTATAGGCAGGGTGGAGACCCAGTACTTC.

The rearrangement joins TRBV2 to TRBJ1-2; 7 bases agree with TRBD1. CDR3 length equals 13 residues. J lost 4 bases, V lost 6 bases, and 5 bases had no gene match. Germline V CDR1 and CDR2: SNHLY, FYNNEI. DNA for the CDR3: TGTGCCAGCAGACGACAGGGCGGCTATGGCTACACCTTC. It encodes CASRRQGGYGYTF.

The chain has TRBV5-1 and TRBJ2-1; the match to TRBD2 covers 12 bases. The V gene's germline CDR1 is SGHRS and CDR2 YFSETQ. The CDR3 consists of 18 residues. V lost 0 bases, J lost 5 bases, and 9 bases stayed unmatched. The CDR3 DNA sequence: TGCGCCAGCAGCTTGGGTCAACTAGCGGGAGGACTTAACAATGAGCAGTTCTTC. Translating it yields CASSLGQLAGGLNNEQFF.

The chain recombines TRBV19 with TRBJ1-5, with 7 bases identical to TRBD1. With V trimmed by 7 bases and J by 6 bases, 15 bases remained unmatched. Germline CDR1 and CDR2: LNHDA and SQIVND (reference sequence). This CDR3 comprises 16 residues. As DNA, the CDR3 is TGTGCCAGTATCAAAGGAGAGGGGGCGGAGGGTCAGCCCCAGCATTTT. This codes for CASIKGEGAEGQPQHF. The full variable domain, in which reference TRBV19 and TRBJ1-5 provide the parts outside the CDR3, is DGGITQSPKYLFRKEGQNVTLSCEQNLNHDAMYWYRQDPGQGLRLIYYSQIVNDFQKGDIAEGYSVSREKKESFPLTVTSAQKNPTAFYLCASIKGEGAEGQPQHFGDGTRLSIL.

The chain employs TRBV7-9 and TRBJ2-5; D possibly corresponds to TRBD1 (6 bases). Germline CDR1 SEHNR, CDR2 FQNEAQ (reference sequence). This CDR3 region has 14 residues. Between the trimmed V and J ends, which lost 5 bases and 5 bases, there was a span of 15 bases. The CDR3 is CASSPTDRWETQYF. The CDR3 nucleotides are TGTGCCAGCAGCCCGACGGACAGATGGGAGACCCAGTACTTC.

The chain is built from TRBV18 and TRBJ1-2; 12 bases agree with TRBD1. From germline, CDR1 is KGHSH and CDR2 LQKENI. This CDR3 has 14 residues. With 6 bases clipped from V and 8 bases from J, the junction kept 7 bases outside the gene matches. Here the CDR3 reads CASSGTGGAGGYTF. The CDR3 nucleotides are TGTGCCAGCTCGGGGACAGGGGGCGCGGGCGGCTACACCTTC.

This rearrangement joins TRBV9 to TRBJ2-1; 9 nucleotides line up with TRBD2. CDR3 length equals 15 residues. J gave up 8 bases and V 0 bases, and 6 bases lay outside the gene matches. The germline V gene has CDR1 SGDLS and CDR2 YYNGEE. The chain's CDR3 is CASSVGGSGSYEQFF. CDR3 bases: TGTGCCAGCAGCGTAGGAGGTAGCGGGAGCTATGAGCAGTTCTTC. The whole variable domain, filled in from reference TRBV9 and TRBJ2-1, reads DSGVTQTPKHLITATGQRVTLRCSPRSGDLSVYWYQQSLDQGLQFLIQYYNGEERAKGNILERFSAQQFPDLHSELNLSSLELGDSALYFCASSVGGSGSYEQFFGPGTRLTVL.

This clone was counted only a few times. The CDR3 DNA sequence: TGCGCCAGCAGTCGAACAGGGGGCGACACCGGGGAGCTGTTTTTT. This sequence encodes CASSRTGGDTGELFF. V usage is TRBV5-1 and J usage is TRBJ2-2; 9 nucleotides line up with TRBD1. V dropped 5 bases and J dropped 3; count of bases not matched to a gene: 5. The germline gives CDR1 SGHRS, CDR2 YFSETQ. CDR3 length equals 15 residues.

The CDR3: CASSSGQQGTHEKLFF. CDR3 DNA: TGCGCCAGCAGCTCGGGACAGCAGGGTACCCATGAAAAACTGTTTTTT. The V call is TRBV5-1, the J call TRBJ1-4; the match to TRBD1 covers 7 bases. The trim removed 3 bases at V and 6 bases at J, leaving 11 bases unmatched. Looked up from germline, CDR1 is SGHRS and CDR2 is YFSETQ. The CDR3 length is 16 residues.

The chain recombines TRBV19 with TRBJ2-2; tentative D call: TRBD1 (6 bases). Germline V gene data show CDR1 as LNHDA and CDR2 as SQIVND (reference sequence). This CDR3 spans 14 amino acids. The germline V and J ends were trimmed by 6 bases and 11 bases, with 19 bases remaining between them. The CDR3 DNA reads TGTGCCAGTAGCACCTCCCCGCACAGGGATGAGCTGTTTTTT. It specifies CASSTSPHRDELFF.

The chain combines TRBV19 with TRBJ2-7, with 9 bases lining up with TRBD1. After removal of 6 bases from V and 5 bases from J, the junction contained 17 bases not matched to a gene. Germline V gives CDR1 LNHDA, CDR2 SQIVND (reference sequence). CDR3 length: 17 residues. CDR3 nucleotide sequence: TGTGCCAGTAGCGCCATCCCAAGGACAGGGGTGGTCCACGAGCAGTACTTC. Translation gives CASSAIPRTGVVHEQYF.

In its sample, this clone was seen once. V is TRBV28 and J is TRBJ1-2; no clear D. The CDR3 extends over 15 amino acids. V dropped 7 bases and J dropped 1 base, with 16 bases sitting between them. Per germline, CDR1 MDHEN and CDR2 SYDVKM. The CDR3 loop reads CASTLPGSGNYGYTF. CDR3 coding DNA: TGTGCCAGCACCCTACCGGGGTCGGGTAACTATGGCTACACCTTC.

The CDR3 nucleotides are TGCGCCAGCAGCCAAGAAGCCGGTGCAGCGGGGGGGAGGCAGTATTTT. Protein: CASSQEAGAAGGRQYF. The chain links TRBV4-3 to TRBJ2-3, with 10 positions matching TRBD2. J gave up 11 bases and V 0 bases, and 11 bases lay outside the gene matches. CDR1 is LGHNA and CDR2 is YSLEER in the germline V gene. This CDR3 has 16 amino acids.

A note on this clone: Other DNA variants within this sample encode the same CDR3. This chain joins TRBV5-6 and TRBJ2-7, with TRBD2 as a possible D gene (5 bases). CDR3 size: 14 residues. Trimming took 1 base from V and 1 from J, leaving 9 bases between them. Germline V gives CDR1 SGHDT, CDR2 YYEEEE. As DNA, the CDR3 is TGTGCCAGCAGCTTGTTGGCGGGTTCCTACGAGCAGTACTTC. The encoded protein is CASSLLAGSYEQYF. The full variable domain, rest sourced from reference TRBV5-6 and TRBJ2-7, is DAGVTQSPTHLIKTRGQQVTLRCSPKSGHDTVSWYQQALGQGPQFIFQYYEEEERQRGNFPDRFSGHQFPNYSSELNVNALLLGDSALYLCASSLLAGSYEQYFGPGTRLTVT.

The rearrangement joins TRBV5-1 to TRBJ2-7; 9 positions match TRBD2. The V segment lost 4 bases and the J segment 7 bases; nucleotides outside the gene matches: 12. This CDR3 contains 15 residues. In germline, CDR1 is SGHRS, CDR2 YFSETQ. The CDR3 protein is CASSSGAGGSVEQYF. The CDR3 nucleotides are TGCGCCAGCAGCAGCGGCGCGGGAGGGTCCGTTGAGCAGTACTTC.

V and J are TRBV18 and TRBJ2-3, with D perhaps matching TRBD2 (6 bases). The CDR3 totals 16 residues. Trimming took off 0 bases at V and 8 bases at J, with 18 bases between the two ends. Germline V gene data show CDR1 as KGHSH and CDR2 as LQKENI. The CDR3 here is CASSPPGGMATGTQYF. CDR3 bases: TGTGCCAGCTCACCACCGGGAGGTATGGCGACGGGTACGCAGTATTTT. The whole variable domain, remainder taken from reference TRBV18 and TRBJ2-3, is NAGVMQNPRHLVRRRGQEARLRCSPMKGHSHVYWYRQLPEEGLKFMVYLQKENIIDESGMPKERFSAEFPKEGPSILRIQQVVRGDSAAYFCASSPPGGMATGTQYFGPGTRLTVL.

The chain is built from TRBV15 and TRBJ2-3; 8 bases map to TRBD1. Germline loops: CDR1 LNHNV, CDR2 YYDKDF (reference sequence). With V trimmed by 1 base and J by 5 bases, 2 bases remained unmatched. The CDR3 contains 14 residues. CDR3 coding DNA: TGTGCCACCAGCAGAGGACAGGGGCAAGATACGCAGTATTTT. Residues: CATSRGQGQDTQYF.